This note documents a single TCR beta chain sequence. Its antigen is not yet known. No per-base quality is available; no much larger clone lies one base away. The library was obtained by the immunoSEQ multiplex PCR assay. Per the original workflow: A statistical classification framework was built to diagnose cytomegalovirus status from the catalog of TCR beta chain sequences. This immuneACCESS table, as held by TCRdb, lists in-frame sequences with V and J called but not all clones. Of the missing ones, under half trace to an unresolved V gene in checked studies; the others have no known cause. V, J and clone size derive from that table, while D and trimming were established from the DNA sequence. Present in this sample are fewer than 90,000 clones, approximately 88% of which were seen just once. The ten largest make up about 12% of the sample. The data belong to a study of cytomegalovirus exposure and HLA in healthy donors (dated by TCRdb to the late 2010s). For the wider study: The roughly 650 repertoires of the first cohort and the roughly 120 validation repertoires were produced on the same platform, according to a later analysis. The study combined high-throughput TCR immunosequencing, statistical association of individual TCRs with disease status, and machine learning to predict cytomegalovirus infection status. The study aimed to test whether cataloging public T cell receptors could reveal signatures of past pathogen exposure. In addition to the first cohort of hundreds of subjects, a separate validation cohort of around 110 different subjects was used.

Reading the germline V gene gives CDR1 SGHNT and CDR2 YENEEA. From its cysteine to its phenylalanine, the CDR3 spans 13 amino acids. Only the CDR3 portion is preserved as DNA: 39 bases, with reading frame beginning at the first base. V loses 11 bases of germline sequence and J loses 1 base, and the interval between the two ends is 12 bases. Separate from the approximately 700-subject first cohort, the validation cohort of some 130 subjects was the group to which the donors belonged. The investigation overall reported the following: Across donors, most TCR sequences were observed very rarely, whereas some public TCRs were present in many individuals. Cytomegalovirus status was reported to be diagnosed by the classifier with high specificity and sensitivity in both the original and validation cohorts. A later analysis lacked HLA typing for the validation cohort, so it scored co-occurrence in that cohort across all 120 repertoires. The authors suggested that the approach could potentially be extended to other disease states and immunological phenotypes. Subsequent analysis determined that TCRs grouped into clusters in the first cohort also showed a tendency toward co-occurrence across the 120 validation repertoires, and about 93% of cluster scores exceeded 0. A total of 150 or so TCR beta chains were listed by the study as associated with cytomegalovirus. In vitro tests confirmed that three of the cytomegalovirus-associated TCR beta chains recognize cytomegalovirus antigens.

What was sequenced was PBMCs. The sequence links TRBV11-3 to TRBJ1-5; no D gene call is confident. The receptor's source is a woman aged 18-29 years in good health and CMV-seropositive. The nucleotides read TGTGCCCCCCGATGCGGAAGCAATCAGCCCCAGCATTTT. Translated, this gives CAPRCGSNQPQHF.